This T cell receptor (beta chain) emerged from a study of human T cells and chemical hapten exposure. Study-wide context: While the approximately 24-week study was under way, patients received diphenylcyclopropenone on the scalp every week.

The study, taken as a whole, reports: Expanded TCRs made up significantly more big CDR3 similarity clusters than controls did.

Germline CDR1 reads SGHTS; CDR2 reads YDEGEE. The V segment lost 4 bases and the J segment 10 bases; nucleotides outside the gene matches: 19. This CDR3 comprises 17 residues. Via MiXCR, TCRdb re-called the RACE reads, giving one row per CDR3 protein. The table includes about 140,000 distinct CDR3 sequences, approximately 10% detected once. Turning to this clonotype: The target antigen is unknown.

Regarding time point: patch test 2, 6 weeks after DPC sensitization. Treatment in this sample: therapeutic diphenylcyclopropenone sensitization with weekly scalp DPC. Someone pulled total RNA out of unfractionated whole blood. This TCR came from a woman aged 45-65 years with alopecia areata. Some clones in this sample may be carry-over from other donors' samples. The chain employs TRBV5-8 and TRBJ2-1, with 8 bases matching TRBD2. This material consisted of whole blood, taken in connection with sensitization to the hapten diphenylcyclopropenone (DPC). CDR3 sequence: CASSHGHTSGGDGEQFF. Written as DNA, the CDR3 is TGTGCCAGCAGCCATGGACATACTAGCGGAGGTGATGGGGAGCAGTTCTTC.